This T cell receptor beta chain was profiled in a study of post-analysis software for immune sequencing data. For the study at large: Patients with relapsing-remitting, secondary progressive and progressive-relapsing multiple sclerosis courses were all represented.

A note on this clonotype: Its antigen remains unknown.

General study results and limits: Comparison with controls showed significantly lower normalized Chao1 diversity in multiple sclerosis patients. Co-batched samples clustered tightly together by F measure. Comparison of patients with controls showed five or six TRBV segments more frequent in patients, TRBV5-6, TRBV5-1 and TRBV20-1 among them.

TCR beta cDNA libraries included unique molecular identifiers. T cells numbering roughly 1 to 10 million yielded a few hundred thousand cDNA molecules. Each CDR3 protein gets one entry after TCRdb re-called the PCR reads with MiXCR. The sample has roughly 800,000 distinct CDR3 sequences; roughly half are singletons. After removal of 6 bases from V and 6 bases from J, the junction contained 10 bases not matched to a gene. In germline, CDR1 is SGHKS, CDR2 YYEKEE (reference sequence). This CDR3 has 15 amino acids. Material for sequencing was blood. This chain links TRBV5-5 with TRBJ2-7; 12 positions agree with TRBD1. The origin of this receptor is a girl between 10 and 17 years old with multiple sclerosis. The CDR3 here is CASTPGDRGRVEQYF. The CDR3 DNA is TGTGCCAGCACCCCAGGGGACAGGGGGCGGGTCGAGCAGTACTTC.